These 9 T cell receptor beta chains were all obtained from the same sample, sequenced in a study of T and B cells in COVID-19 patients. TRB rearrangements were amplified by multiplex PCR with BIOMED2 TRB-A/B primers. TCRdb recomputed calls from the multiplex PCR reads with MiXCR, one row per CDR3 protein. This sample has a few thousand distinct CDR3 sequences; 20% to 25% occur once, and the top ten carry 12%. From blood, about 220-500 ng of genomic DNA served as TRB template. Sequencing input: blood. These receptor sequences come from a human donor with active COVID-19.

V and J are TRBV7-9 and TRBJ1-2; weak D call: TRBD1 (5 bases). Trimming took off 5 bases at V and 4 bases at J, with 14 bases between the two ends. Germline-derived CDR1 and CDR2 are SEHNR and FQNEAQ (reference sequence). The CDR3 covers 14 residues. The CDR3 here is CASSPTGTAYGYTF. CDR3 in DNA: TGTGCCAGCAGCCCGACTGGGACGGCCTATGGCTACACCTTC.

This clonotype has just a few counts. The chain links TRBV24-1 to TRBJ2-1; 12 bases fit TRBD2. This CDR3 comprises 18 residues. V dropped 2 bases and J dropped 6; count of bases not matched to a gene: 10. Germline V gene data show CDR1 as KGHDR and CDR2 as SFDVKD. The CDR3 loop is CATSDSLAGTSGFNEQFF. CDR3 nucleotide sequence: TGTGCCACCAGTGATTCACTAGCCGGGACTAGCGGGTTCAATGAGCAGTTCTTC.

The chain has TRBV7-3 and TRBJ2-7, with D unresolved. From germline, CDR1 is SGHTA and CDR2 FQGTGA. Trimming stripped 2 bases from V and 3 bases from J, with 11 bases between. There are 14 residues in the CDR3. The CDR3 reads CASSLGPSGYEQYF. The CDR3 DNA reads TGTGCCAGCAGCTTAGGTCCCTCTGGCTACGAGCAGTACTTC.

This clonotype is deemed medium-sized. This chain connects TRBV30 to TRBJ2-2; 11 positions match TRBD2. In germline, CDR1 is GTSNPN, CDR2 SVGIG (reference sequence). After removal of 2 bases from V and 4 bases from J, the junction contained 3 bases not matched to a gene. The CDR3 length is 15 residues. Written as DNA, the CDR3 is TGTGCCTGGAGTCACGGACTAGCGGGCACCGGGGAGCTGTTTTTT. This codes for CAWSHGLAGTGELFF.

The chain carries TRBV13 and TRBJ2-2, with 7 positions matching TRBD2. The CDR3 loop spans 16 amino acids. Per the germline V gene, CDR1 is PRHDT and CDR2 is FYEKMQ (reference sequence). V lost 3 bases and J lost 5; bases outside the gene matches: 9. CDR3 sequence reads: CASSFAGMGGTGELFF. CDR3 DNA sequence: TGTGCCAGCAGCTTCGCGGGGATGGGGGGGACCGGGGAGCTGTTTTTT.

About this clonotype: A much larger clone lies a single base off, so this may be a read error. This CDR3 is missing its conserved last phenylalanine or tryptophan, likely due to a read error. The chain uses TRBV18 and TRBJ2-2; D is ambiguous. This CDR3 is built from 11 residues. V was clipped by 3 bases and J by 4 bases, with 0 bases between them. Germline V gene lookup returns CDR1 KGHSH and CDR2 LQKENI. CDR3 residues: CASSPTGELFS. DNA for the CDR3: TGTGCCAGCTCACCCACCGGGGAGCTGTTTTCT.

A few counts support this clonotype. This chain uses TRBV6-2 or TRBV6-3 with TRBJ1-1; tentative D call: TRBD1 (5 bases). This CDR3 spans 16 amino acids. V lost 2 bases to trimming and J lost 1 base, with 14 bases between them. In germline, CDR1 is MNHEY, CDR2 SVGEGT. The CDR3 DNA sequence: TGTGCCAGCAGTTACCATAATCCGGGGACGAACACTGAAGCTTTCTTT. Encoded protein: CASSYHNPGTNTEAFF.

The chain has TRBV20-1 and TRBJ2-2; D remains ambiguous. Germline assignment: CDR1 DFQATT and CDR2 SNEGSKA (reference sequence). Trimming pared 4 bases from V and 3 bases from J, leaving 6 bases between. The CDR3 runs 12 residues. In DNA form, the CDR3 reads TGCAGTGCTACCGGCCACACCGGGGAGCTGTTTTTT. Its translation is CSATGHTGELFF.

By proportion, this clonotype is medium-sized. The V call is TRBV6-5, the J call TRBJ2-7; TRBD1 aligns across 7 bases. Looked up from germline, CDR1 is MNHEY and CDR2 is SVGAGI. This CDR3 is 14 amino acids long. J gave up 3 bases and V 6 bases, and 8 bases lay outside the gene matches. CDR3 nucleotide sequence: TGTGCCAGCAGAGACAGGGTTAGGTACTACGAGCAGTACTTC. It codes for CASRDRVRYYEQYF.